The T cell receptor beta chain described here comes from a study of T cell responses to AZD1222 COVID-19 vaccine. The study's findings and limits: AZD1222 recipients seropositive at baseline numbered only 5 or 6. Sampling that yielded the repertoires occurred only after the peak T cell response. Nearly half of the spike-specific TCRs reportedly recognize variant regions that carry no mutations.

TCRdb's table, derived via immunoSEQ multiplex PCR, lists solely in-frame clones and lacks some. The sample shows some 150,000 clones, under 95% of them seen only once. CDR1 is SGHNT and CDR2 is YENEEA in the germline V gene. V gave up 6 bases and J gave up 3 bases, with 15 bases separating them. The CDR3 spans 14 residues. This clone was seen more than once but under ten times. What it binds is unknown. This specimen was peripheral blood, taken on day 0 of AZD1222 vaccination. This receptor was identified in an adult in good health. The gene calls are TRBV11-3 and TRBJ2-7; TRBD2 might be the D (6 bases). CDR3 sequence: CASSDSGTFYEQYF. CDR3 bases: TGTGCCAGCAGTGACTCCGGGACTTTCTACGAGCAGTACTTC.